Below, 2 T cell receptor beta chains from the same sample are listed, as sequenced in a study of shared clonotypes between healthy human individuals. Using immunoSEQ multiplex PCR, the repertoire was profiled, and TCRdb retains in-frame clones only, with some absent. The sample includes about 550,000 clones, about 95% of them seen just once. Naive CD8 cells lacked CD45RO, underwent positive selection for CCR7 and left out terminally differentiated effector memory CD45RA+ cells. The sequenced material came from naive CD8+ T cells sorted from blood. These receptors all stem from a woman aged 30 to 39 in good health.

The V and J genes are TRBV6-5 and TRBJ2-7; 13 bases are shared with TRBD2. V lost 5 bases, J lost 7 bases, and 8 bases stayed unmatched. Germline V CDR1 and CDR2: MNHEY, SVGAGI. The CDR3 has 15 amino acids. CDR3 coding DNA: TGTGCCAGCAGTCCGGGACTAGCGGGGAAAGGGGAGCAGTACTTC. Protein: CASSPGLAGKGEQYF.

The V and J genes are TRBV2 and TRBJ2-7; TRBD1 aligns across 7 bases. The J segment lost 4 bases and the V segment lost 2 bases, leaving 8 bases of the junction unmatched. Germline-derived CDR1 and CDR2 are SNHLY and FYNNEI. CDR3 length: 15 residues. The CDR3 reads CASSEYGDRAYEQYF. The CDR3 nucleotides read TGTGCCAGCAGTGAATACGGAGACAGGGCATACGAGCAGTACTTC. Based on the CDR3 plus reference TRBV2 and TRBJ2-7, the full variable domain is EPEVTQTPSHQVTQMGQEVILRCVPISNHLYFYWYRQILGQKVEFLVSFYNNEISEKSEIFDDQFSVERPDGSNFTLKIRSTKLEDSAMYFCASSEYGDRAYEQYFGPGTRLTVT.